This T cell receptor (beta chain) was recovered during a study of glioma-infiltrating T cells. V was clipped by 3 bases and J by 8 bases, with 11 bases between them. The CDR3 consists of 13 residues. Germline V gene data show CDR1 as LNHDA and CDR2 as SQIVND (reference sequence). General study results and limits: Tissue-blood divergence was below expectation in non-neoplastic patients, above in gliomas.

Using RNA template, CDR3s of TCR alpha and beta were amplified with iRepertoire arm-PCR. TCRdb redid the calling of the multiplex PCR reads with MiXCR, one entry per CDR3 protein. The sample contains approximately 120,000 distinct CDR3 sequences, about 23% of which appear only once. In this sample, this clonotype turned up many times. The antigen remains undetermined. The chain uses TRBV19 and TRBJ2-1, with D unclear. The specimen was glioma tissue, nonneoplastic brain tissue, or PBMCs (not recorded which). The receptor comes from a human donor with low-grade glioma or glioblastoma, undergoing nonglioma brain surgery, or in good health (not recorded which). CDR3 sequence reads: CASSMWAGDEQFF. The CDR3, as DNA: TGTGCCAGTAGTATGTGGGCCGGCGATGAGCAGTTCTTC. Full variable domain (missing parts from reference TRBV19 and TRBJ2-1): DGGITQSPKYLFRKEGQNVTLSCEQNLNHDAMYWYRQDPGQGLRLIYYSQIVNDFQKGDIAEGYSVSREKKESFPLTVTSAQKNPTAFYLCASSMWAGDEQFFGPGTRLTVL.